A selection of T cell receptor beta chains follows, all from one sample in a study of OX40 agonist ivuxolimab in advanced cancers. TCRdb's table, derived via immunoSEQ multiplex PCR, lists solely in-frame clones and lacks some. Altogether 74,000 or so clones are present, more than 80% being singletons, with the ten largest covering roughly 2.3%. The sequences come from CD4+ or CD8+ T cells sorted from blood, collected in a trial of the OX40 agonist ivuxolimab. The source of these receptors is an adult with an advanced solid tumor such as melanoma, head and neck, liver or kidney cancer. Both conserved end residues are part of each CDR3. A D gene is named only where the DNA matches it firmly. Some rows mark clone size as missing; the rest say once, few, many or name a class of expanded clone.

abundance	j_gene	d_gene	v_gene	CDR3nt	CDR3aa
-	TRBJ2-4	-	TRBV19	TGTGCCAGTAGTGTTGTAGCCAAAAACATTCAGTACTTC	CASSVVAKNIQYF
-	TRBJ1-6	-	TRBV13	TGTGCCAGCAGCTTCGTCGGACCCTCACCCCTCCACTTT	CASSFVGPSPLHF
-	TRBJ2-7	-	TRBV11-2	TGTGCCAGCACTTCAGGGGTCGAGCAGTACTTC	CASTSGVEQYF
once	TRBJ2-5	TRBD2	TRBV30	TGTGCCTGGAGTGTACTAGCGGGAGGGGAGACCCAGTACTTC	CAWSVLAGGETQYF
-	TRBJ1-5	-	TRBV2	TGTGCCAGCAGGCGACCCAATCAGCCCCAGCATTTT	CASRRPNQPQHF
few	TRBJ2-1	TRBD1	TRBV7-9	TGTGCCAGCAGCCCACTACGAGCGGACAGGGGGCTGTACAATGAGCAGTTCTTC	CASSPLRADRGLYNEQFF
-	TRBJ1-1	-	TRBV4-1	TGCGCCAGCAGCCTCGGGGCGCCGGGCACTGAAGCTTTCTTT	CASSLGAPGTEAFF
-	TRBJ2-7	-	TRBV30	TGTGCCTGGAGTGGGGGACTTGGGGCCTACGAGCAGTACTTC	CAWSGGLGAYEQYF
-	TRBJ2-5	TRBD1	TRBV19	TGTGCCAGTAGCGAAGCCGGGACAGGGGTAGAGACCCAGTACTTC	CASSEAGTGVETQYF
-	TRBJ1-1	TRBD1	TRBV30	TGTGCCTGGATAGGAAGGGGGCTTGCGATTGAAGCTTTCTTT	CAWIGRGLAIEAFF
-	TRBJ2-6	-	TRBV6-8	TGTGCCAGCAGTATACCGAGAAGTCGGGCCAACGTCCTGACTTTC	CASSIPRSRANVLTF
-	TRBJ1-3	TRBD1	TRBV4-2	TGTGCCAGCAGCGACAGGGGTTTCAACACCATATATTTT	CASSDRGFNTIYF
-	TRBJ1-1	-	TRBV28	TGTGCCAGCACCGGACGGTTGAACACTGAAGCTTTCTTT	CASTGRLNTEAFF
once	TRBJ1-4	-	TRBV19	TGTGCCACTCGAGGCAAAATCCGGGATGAAAAACTGTTTTTT	CATRGKIRDEKLFF
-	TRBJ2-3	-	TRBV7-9	TGTGCCAGCAGCTTAGTGCCCTGGCAGCCGATAAGCACAGATACGCAGTATTTT	CASSLVPWQPISTDTQYF
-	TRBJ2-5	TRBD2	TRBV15	TGTGCCACCAGCAGTATCCGGACTAGCTGGGTACAAGAGACCCAGTACTTC	CATSSIRTSWVQETQYF
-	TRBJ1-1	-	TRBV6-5	TGTGCCATCTCCAGGGAGCGCGACACTGAAGCTTTCTTT	CAISRERDTEAFF
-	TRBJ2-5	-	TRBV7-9	TGTGCCAGCAGCCTACGGGAGTTGCTGGAGACCCAGTACTTC	CASSLRELLETQYF
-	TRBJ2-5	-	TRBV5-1	TGCGCCAGCAGCTTGGCCGGACCCAGATCAGAGACCCAGTACTTC	CASSLAGPRSETQYF
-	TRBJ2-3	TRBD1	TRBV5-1	TGCGCCAGCAGCCCTCCCAGGGACAGGGGGGTAAATACGCAGTATTTT	CASSPPRDRGVNTQYF
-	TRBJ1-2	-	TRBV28	TGTGCCAGCGGCAGCAGGGTTGAAGGCTACACCTTC	CASGSRVEGYTF
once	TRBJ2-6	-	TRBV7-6	TGTGCCAGCAGCTTAATGAGCTCTGGGGCCAACGTCCTGACTTTC	CASSLMSSGANVLTF
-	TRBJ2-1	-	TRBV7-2	TGTGCCAGCAGCCCGGAGCAGTTCTTC	CASSPEQFF
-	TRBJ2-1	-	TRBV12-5	TGTGCTAGTGGTTTGGTTACCTCGCGGGGTTTCAATGAGCAGTTCTTC	CASGLVTSRGFNEQFF
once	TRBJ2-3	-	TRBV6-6	TGTGCCAGCAGTTACTCCCCCCAGCGGGGCACAGATACGCAGTATTTT	CASSYSPQRGTDTQYF
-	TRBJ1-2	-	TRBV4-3	TGCGCCAGCAGCCCTAGGGGGGCAGCAGGGGGCTACACCTTC	CASSPRGAAGGYTF
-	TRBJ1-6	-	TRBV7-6	TGTGCCAGCAGCATAAGGACGGGGTATTCACCCCTCCACTTT	CASSIRTGYSPLHF
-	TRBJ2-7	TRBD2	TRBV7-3	TGTGCCAGCAGCTTAGGGGCCGGGACTAGCGGGACCTTC	CASSLGAGTSGTF
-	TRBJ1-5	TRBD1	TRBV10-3	TGTGCCATCAGTGAGAGGGGGCGTGGTCAGCCCCAGCATTTT	CAISERGRGQPQHF
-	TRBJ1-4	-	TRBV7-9	TGTGCCAGCAGCTTTTTACAGAATGAAAAACTGTTTTTT	CASSFLQNEKLFF
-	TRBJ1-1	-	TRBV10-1	TGCGCCAGCAGTGAGTCGGGGCGGTTTGAAGCTTTCTTT	CASSESGRFEAFF
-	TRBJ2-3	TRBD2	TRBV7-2	TGTGCCAGCATCTATAGCGGGGGGGCTGGAGCAGATACGCAGTATTTT	CASIYSGGAGADTQYF
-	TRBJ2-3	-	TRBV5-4	TGTGCCAGCGCATTGGACAGATTTCCCACAGATACGCAGTATTTT	CASALDRFPTDTQYF
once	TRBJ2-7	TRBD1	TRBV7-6	TGTGCCAGCAGCGCCCCGGGACAGGGTTCCTACGAGCAGTACTTC	CASSAPGQGSYEQYF
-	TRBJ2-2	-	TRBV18	TGTGCCAGCTCACCTAGCGACGGGGAGCTGTTTTTT	CASSPSDGELFF
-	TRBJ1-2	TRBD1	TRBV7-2	TGTGCCAGCAGCTTAGAGGACAGGGGTGGCTATGGCTACACCTTC	CASSLEDRGGYGYTF
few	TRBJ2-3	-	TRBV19	TGTGCCAGTAGGCCGAGGGGGGGGACAGATACGCAGTATTTT	CASRPRGGTDTQYF
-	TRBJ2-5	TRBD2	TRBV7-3	TGTGCCAGCAGCCCCGTAGCGGGAGGTATGGAGACCCAGTACTTC	CASSPVAGGMETQYF
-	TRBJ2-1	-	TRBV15	TGTGCCACCAGCCAGGGGGCTAGCGGGTACAATGAGCAGTTCTTC	CATSQGASGYNEQFF
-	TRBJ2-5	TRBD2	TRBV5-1	TGCGCCAGCTTTTCTGTCCCGGGAGGGCCAGAGACCCAGTACTTC	CASFSVPGGPETQYF
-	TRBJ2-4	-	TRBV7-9	TGTGCCAGCAGCTTAGGGGGAAGTGCGGGTATCAAAAACATTCAGTACTTC	CASSLGGSAGIKNIQYF
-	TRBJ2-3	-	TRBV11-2	TGTGCCAGCAGCTTAGATAGGGAAGATACGCAGTATTTT	CASSLDREDTQYF
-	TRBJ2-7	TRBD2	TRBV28	TGTGCCAGCAGTTTAGGGGGACTAGCGGGTCGCGAGCAGTACTTC	CASSLGGLAGREQYF
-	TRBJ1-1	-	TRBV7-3	TGTGCCAGCAGCAAGGAGGGGGGAGGCACTGAAGCTTTCTTT	CASSKEGGGTEAFF
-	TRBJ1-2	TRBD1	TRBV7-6	TGTGCCAGCAGCTTAGGGGACAGGGGCAGTGGCTACACCTTC	CASSLGDRGSGYTF
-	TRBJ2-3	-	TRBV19	TGTGCCAGTAGTGCCTCAGCCACAGATACGCAGTATTTT	CASSASATDTQYF
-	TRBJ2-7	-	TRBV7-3	TGTGCCAGCAGCTTTCCCTGGGCGGAGATTCATGACGAGCAGTACTTC	CASSFPWAEIHDEQYF
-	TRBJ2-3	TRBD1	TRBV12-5	TGTGCTAGTGGTTCCGGGACAGGGGTCACAGATACGCAGTATTTT	CASGSGTGVTDTQYF
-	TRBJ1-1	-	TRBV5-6	TGTGCCAGCAGCGAACAGGGTATGAACACTGAAGCTTTCTTT	CASSEQGMNTEAFF
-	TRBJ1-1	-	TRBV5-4	TGTGCCAGCAGCTTGGGACGGGAGAACACTGAAGCTTTCTTT	CASSLGRENTEAFF